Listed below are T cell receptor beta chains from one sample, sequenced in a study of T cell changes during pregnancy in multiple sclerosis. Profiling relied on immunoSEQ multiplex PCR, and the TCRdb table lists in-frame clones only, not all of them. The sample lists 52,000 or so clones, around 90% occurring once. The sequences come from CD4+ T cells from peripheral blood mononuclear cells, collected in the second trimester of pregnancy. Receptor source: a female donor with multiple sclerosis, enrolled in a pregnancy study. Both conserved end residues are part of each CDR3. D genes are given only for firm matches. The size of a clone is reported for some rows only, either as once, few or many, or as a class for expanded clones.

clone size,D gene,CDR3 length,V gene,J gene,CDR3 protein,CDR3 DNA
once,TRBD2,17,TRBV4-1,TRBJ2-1,CASSQGPQRGAYNEQFF,TGCGCCAGCAGCCAGGGCCCACAGCGGGGGGCCTACAATGAGCAGTTCTTC
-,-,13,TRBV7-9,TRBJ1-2,CASSVDNFYGYTF,TGTGCCAGCAGCGTTGACAACTTCTATGGCTACACCTTC
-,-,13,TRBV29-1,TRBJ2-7,CSGGGDSLGEQYF,TGCAGTGGAGGCGGGGATTCTTTGGGCGAGCAGTACTTC
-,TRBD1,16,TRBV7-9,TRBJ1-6,CASSLLGQGVNSPLHF,TGTGCCAGCAGCTTGCTAGGACAGGGGGTTAATTCACCCCTCCACTTT
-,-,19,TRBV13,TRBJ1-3,CASGVSAGSGMSSGNTIYF,TGTGCCAGCGGGGTTTCGGCGGGCAGCGGTATGAGCTCTGGAAACACCATATATTTT
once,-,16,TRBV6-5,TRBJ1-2,CASSYPLGGSNYGYTF,TGTGCCAGCAGTTACCCCCTGGGGGGTTCTAACTATGGCTACACCTTC
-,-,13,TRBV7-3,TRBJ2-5,CASSSRRGETQYF,TGTGCCAGCAGCTCCCGCCGGGGGGAGACCCAGTACTTC
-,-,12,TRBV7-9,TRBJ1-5,CASSLSAQPQHF,TGTGCCAGCAGTCTTAGCGCTCAGCCCCAGCATTTT
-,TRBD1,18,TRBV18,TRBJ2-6,CASSPAVAGGSGANVLTF,TGTGCCAGCTCACCGGCGGTTGCAGGGGGCTCTGGGGCCAACGTCCTGACTTTC
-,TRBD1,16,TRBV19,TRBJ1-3,CASSIPGGPSGNTIYF,TGTGCTAGTAGTATCCCAGGGGGCCCCTCTGGAAACACCATATATTTT
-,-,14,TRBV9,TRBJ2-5,CASSGRTVQETQYF,TGTGCCAGCAGCGGGCGGACAGTTCAAGAGACCCAGTACTTC
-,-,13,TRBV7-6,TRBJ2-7,CASSPLGGGEQYF,TGTGCCAGCAGCCCCTTAGGGGGTGGCGAGCAGTACTTC
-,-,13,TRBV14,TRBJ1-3,CASSQRSGNTIYF,TGTGCCAGCAGCCAACGGTCTGGAAACACCATATATTTT
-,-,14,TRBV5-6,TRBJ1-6,CASSGGDGDSPLHF,TGTGCCAGCAGCGGGGGGGACGGGGATTCACCCCTCCACTTT
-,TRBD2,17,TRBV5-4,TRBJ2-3,CASSLSLRLAVGDTQYF,TGTGCCAGCAGCTTGTCCCTTAGGCTAGCGGTAGGAGATACGCAGTATTTT
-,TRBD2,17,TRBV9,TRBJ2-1,CASSAEGLAGIYNEQFF,TGTGCCAGCAGCGCAGAGGGGCTAGCGGGGATCTACAATGAGCAGTTCTTC